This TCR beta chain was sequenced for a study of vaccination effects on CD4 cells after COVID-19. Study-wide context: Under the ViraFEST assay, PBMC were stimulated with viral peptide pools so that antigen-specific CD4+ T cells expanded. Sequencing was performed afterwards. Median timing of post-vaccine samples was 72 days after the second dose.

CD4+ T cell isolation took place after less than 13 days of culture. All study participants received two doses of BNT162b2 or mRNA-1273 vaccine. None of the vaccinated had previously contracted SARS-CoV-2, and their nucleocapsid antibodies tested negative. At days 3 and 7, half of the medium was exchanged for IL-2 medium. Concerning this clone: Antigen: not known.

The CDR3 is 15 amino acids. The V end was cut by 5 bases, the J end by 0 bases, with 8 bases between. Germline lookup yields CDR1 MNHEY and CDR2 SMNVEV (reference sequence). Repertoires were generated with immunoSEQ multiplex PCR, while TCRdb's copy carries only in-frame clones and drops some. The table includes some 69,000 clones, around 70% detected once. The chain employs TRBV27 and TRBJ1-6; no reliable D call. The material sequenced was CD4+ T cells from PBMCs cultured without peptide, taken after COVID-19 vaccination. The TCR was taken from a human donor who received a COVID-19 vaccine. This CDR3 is CASSPQSSYNSPLHF. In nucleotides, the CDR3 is TGTGCCAGCAGTCCACAAAGCTCCTATAATTCACCCCTCCACTTT.